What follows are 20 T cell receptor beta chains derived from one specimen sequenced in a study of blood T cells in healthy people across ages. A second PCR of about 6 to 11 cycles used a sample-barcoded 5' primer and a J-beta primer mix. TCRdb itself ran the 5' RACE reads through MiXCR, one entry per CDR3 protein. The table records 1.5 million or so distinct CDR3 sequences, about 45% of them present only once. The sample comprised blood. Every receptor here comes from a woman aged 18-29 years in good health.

In nucleotides, the CDR3 is TGTGCCAGCAGCTCTTCCGGGACAGGGAATTCTGAAGCTTTCTTT. As protein: CASSSSGTGNSEAFF. The rearrangement links TRBV7-2 to TRBJ1-1, with 9 bases fitting TRBD1. This CDR3 region has 15 residues. J gave up 6 bases and V 4 bases, and 9 bases lay outside the gene matches. Germline lookup yields CDR1 SGHTA and CDR2 FQGNSA.

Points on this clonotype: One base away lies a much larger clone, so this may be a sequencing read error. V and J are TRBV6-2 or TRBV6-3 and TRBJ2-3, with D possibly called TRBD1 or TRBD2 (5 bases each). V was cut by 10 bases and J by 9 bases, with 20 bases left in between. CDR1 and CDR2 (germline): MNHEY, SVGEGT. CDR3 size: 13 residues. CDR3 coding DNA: TGTGCCACCCGGGACGTCGTGGGTCAGACGCAGTATTTT. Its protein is CATRDVVGQTQYF.

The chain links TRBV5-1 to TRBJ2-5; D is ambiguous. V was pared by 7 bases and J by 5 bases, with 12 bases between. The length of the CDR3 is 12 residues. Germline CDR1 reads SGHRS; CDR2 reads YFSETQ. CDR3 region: CASYFARETQYF. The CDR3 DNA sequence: TGCGCCAGCTATTTTGCGCGGGAGACCCAGTACTTC.

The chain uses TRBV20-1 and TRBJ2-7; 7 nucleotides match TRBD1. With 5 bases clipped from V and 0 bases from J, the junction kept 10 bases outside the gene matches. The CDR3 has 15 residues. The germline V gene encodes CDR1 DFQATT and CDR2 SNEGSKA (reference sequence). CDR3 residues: CSAWDRLTSSYEQYF. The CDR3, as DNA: TGCAGTGCTTGGGACAGACTAACGAGCTCCTACGAGCAGTACTTC.

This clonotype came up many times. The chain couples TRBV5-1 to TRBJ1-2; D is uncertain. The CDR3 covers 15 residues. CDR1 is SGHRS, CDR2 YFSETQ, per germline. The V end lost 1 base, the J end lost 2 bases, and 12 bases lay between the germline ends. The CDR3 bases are TGCGCCAGCAGCTTGTCGGGGTCTTCAAACTATGGCTACACCTTC. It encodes CASSLSGSSNYGYTF.

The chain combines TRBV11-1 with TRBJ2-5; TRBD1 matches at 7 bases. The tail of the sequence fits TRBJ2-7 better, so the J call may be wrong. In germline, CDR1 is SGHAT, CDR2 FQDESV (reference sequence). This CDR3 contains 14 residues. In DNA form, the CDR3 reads TGTGCCAGCAGCATCAACAACAGGGGCTACGAGCAGTACTTC. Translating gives CASSINNRGYEQYF.

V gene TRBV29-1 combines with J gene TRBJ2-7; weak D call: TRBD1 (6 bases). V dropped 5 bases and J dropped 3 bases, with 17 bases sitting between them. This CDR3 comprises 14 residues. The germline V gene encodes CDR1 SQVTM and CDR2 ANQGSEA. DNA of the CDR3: TGCAGCGTTCGCCCCGGGACACCAGGCTACGAGCAGTACTTC. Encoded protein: CSVRPGTPGYEQYF.

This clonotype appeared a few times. CDR3: CAISGMETTEAFF. In nucleotides, the CDR3 is TGTGCCATCAGTGGTATGGAGACCACTGAAGCTTTCTTT. The V and J genes are TRBV10-3 and TRBJ1-1; D is uncertain. Germline V gene data show CDR1 as ENHRY and CDR2 as SYGVKD. The CDR3 covers 13 residues. V lost 4 bases to trimming and J lost 4 bases, with 10 bases between them.

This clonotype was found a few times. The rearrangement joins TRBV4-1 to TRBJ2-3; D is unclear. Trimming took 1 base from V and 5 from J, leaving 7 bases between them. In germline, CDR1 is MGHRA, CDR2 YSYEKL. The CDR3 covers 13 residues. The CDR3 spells CASSQAIEDTQYF. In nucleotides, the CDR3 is TGCGCCAGCAGCCAAGCTATAGAAGATACGCAGTATTTT.

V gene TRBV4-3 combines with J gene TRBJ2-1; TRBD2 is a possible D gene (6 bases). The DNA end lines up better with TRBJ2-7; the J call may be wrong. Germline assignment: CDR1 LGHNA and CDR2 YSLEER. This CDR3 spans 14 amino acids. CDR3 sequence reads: CASRREMDYNEQYF. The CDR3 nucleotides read TGCGCCAGCAGACGGGAGATGGACTACAATGAGCAGTACTTC.

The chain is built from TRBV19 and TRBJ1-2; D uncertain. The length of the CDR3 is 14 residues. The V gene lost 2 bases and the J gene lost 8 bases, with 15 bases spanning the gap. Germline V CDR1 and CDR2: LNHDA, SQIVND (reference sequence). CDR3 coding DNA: TGTGCCAGTAGTATATCCCAGAGGGCCCAAGGCTACACCTTC. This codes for CASSISQRAQGYTF.

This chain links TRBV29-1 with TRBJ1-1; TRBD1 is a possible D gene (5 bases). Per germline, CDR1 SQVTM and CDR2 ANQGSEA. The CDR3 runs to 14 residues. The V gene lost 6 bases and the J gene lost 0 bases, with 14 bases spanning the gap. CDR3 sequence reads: CSVGGRLMNTEAFF. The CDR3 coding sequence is TGCAGCGTGGGGGGTCGTCTTATGAACACTGAAGCTTTCTTT.

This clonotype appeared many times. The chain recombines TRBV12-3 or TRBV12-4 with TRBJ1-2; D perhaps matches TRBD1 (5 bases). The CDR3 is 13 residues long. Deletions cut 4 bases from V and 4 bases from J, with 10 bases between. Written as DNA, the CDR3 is TGTGCCAGCAGTTCCAGGGAGCGCTATGGCTACACCTTC. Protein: CASSSRERYGYTF.

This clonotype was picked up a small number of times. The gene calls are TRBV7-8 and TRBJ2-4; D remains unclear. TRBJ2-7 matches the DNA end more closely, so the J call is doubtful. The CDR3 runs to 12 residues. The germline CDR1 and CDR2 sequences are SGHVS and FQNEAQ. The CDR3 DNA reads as TGTGCCAGCAGCTCTTACGTCTACGAGCAGTACTTC. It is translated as CASSSYVYEQYF.

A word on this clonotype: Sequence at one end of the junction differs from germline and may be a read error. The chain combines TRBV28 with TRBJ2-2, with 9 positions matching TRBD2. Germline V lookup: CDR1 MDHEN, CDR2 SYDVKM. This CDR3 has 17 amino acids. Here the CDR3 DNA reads TGTGCCAGCAGACCCAGCCCCGGACTAGCGAAGACCGGGGAGCTGTTTTTT. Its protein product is CASRPSPGLAKTGELFF.

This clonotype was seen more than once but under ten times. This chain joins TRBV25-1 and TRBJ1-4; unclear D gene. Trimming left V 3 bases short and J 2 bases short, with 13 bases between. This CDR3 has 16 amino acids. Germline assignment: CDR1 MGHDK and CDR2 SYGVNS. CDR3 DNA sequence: TGTGCCAGCAGTGACCTGGACCCGAACACTAATGAAAAACTGTTTTTT. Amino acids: CASSDLDPNTNEKLFF.

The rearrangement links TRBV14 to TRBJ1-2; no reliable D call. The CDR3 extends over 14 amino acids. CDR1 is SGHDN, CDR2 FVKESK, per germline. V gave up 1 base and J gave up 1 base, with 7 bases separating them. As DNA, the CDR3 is TGTGCCAGCAGCCAAGCGTCGAATAACTATGGCTACACCTTC. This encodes CASSQASNNYGYTF.

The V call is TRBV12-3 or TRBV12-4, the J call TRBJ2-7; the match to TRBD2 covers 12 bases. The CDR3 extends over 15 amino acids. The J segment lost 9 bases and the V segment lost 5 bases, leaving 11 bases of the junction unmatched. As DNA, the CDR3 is TGTGCCAGCAGTACCTCACTAGCGGGAGGCCGTCGGCAGTACTTC. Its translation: CASSTSLAGGRRQYF.

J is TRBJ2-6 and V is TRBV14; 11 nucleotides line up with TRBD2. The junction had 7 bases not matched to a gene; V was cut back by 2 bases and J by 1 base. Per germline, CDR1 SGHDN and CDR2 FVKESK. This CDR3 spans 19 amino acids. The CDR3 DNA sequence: TGTGCCAGCAGCCAACGTCCGACTAGCGGGAAGTCTGGGGCCAACGTCCTGACTTTC. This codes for CASSQRPTSGKSGANVLTF.

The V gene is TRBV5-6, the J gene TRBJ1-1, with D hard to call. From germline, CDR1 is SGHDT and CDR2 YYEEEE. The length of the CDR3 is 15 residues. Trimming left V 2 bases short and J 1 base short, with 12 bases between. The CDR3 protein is CASSFYRRWNTEAFF. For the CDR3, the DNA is TGTGCCAGCAGCTTCTATCGACGGTGGAACACTGAAGCTTTCTTT.